The clone carrying this TCR beta chain was seen a few times. The antigen remains undetermined. Via MiXCR, TCRdb re-called the 5' RACE reads, giving one row per CDR3 protein. The sample gives approximately 550,000 distinct CDR3 sequences, about a fifth of which show up once; roughly an eighth is in the top ten. The sample comes from a study of T cells after yellow fever vaccination. Study-wide results and caveats: Peaking faster, on day 5 versus 15, the secondary response was nonetheless weaker.

The V end was cut by 6 bases, the J end by 0 bases, with 15 bases between. CDR3 length: 16 amino acids. The sequence was collected from a young man who received the YFV17D yellow fever vaccine. The sequencing here drew on PBMCs, taken 15 days after the yellow fever booster vaccination. The genes are TRBV12-3 or TRBV12-4 and TRBJ1-3; the D gene is possibly TRBD1 (6 bases). Written as DNA, the CDR3 is TGTGCCAGCAGCCAGATAAGGGGGATCTCTGGAAACACCATATATTTT. It specifies CASSQIRGISGNTIYF.